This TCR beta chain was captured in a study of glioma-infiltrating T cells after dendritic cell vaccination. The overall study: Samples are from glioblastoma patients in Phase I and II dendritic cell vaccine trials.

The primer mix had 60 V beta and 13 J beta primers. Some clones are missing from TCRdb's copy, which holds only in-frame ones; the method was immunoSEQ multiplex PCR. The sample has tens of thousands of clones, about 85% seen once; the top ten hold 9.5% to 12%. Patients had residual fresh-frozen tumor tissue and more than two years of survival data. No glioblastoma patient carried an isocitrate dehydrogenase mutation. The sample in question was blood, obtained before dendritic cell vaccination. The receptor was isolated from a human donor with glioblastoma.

The CDR3 sequence is CAISEAGFEQPQHF. The CDR3 nucleotides read TGTGCCATCAGTGAGGCAGGGTTTGAACAGCCCCAGCATTTT. The rearrangement uses TRBV10-3 and TRBJ1-5; the D gene is possibly TRBD1 (5 bases). CDR1 ENHRY and CDR2 SYGVKD come from the germline V gene. Trimming took off 2 bases at V and 7 bases at J, with 12 bases between the two ends. The CDR3 contains 14 residues.